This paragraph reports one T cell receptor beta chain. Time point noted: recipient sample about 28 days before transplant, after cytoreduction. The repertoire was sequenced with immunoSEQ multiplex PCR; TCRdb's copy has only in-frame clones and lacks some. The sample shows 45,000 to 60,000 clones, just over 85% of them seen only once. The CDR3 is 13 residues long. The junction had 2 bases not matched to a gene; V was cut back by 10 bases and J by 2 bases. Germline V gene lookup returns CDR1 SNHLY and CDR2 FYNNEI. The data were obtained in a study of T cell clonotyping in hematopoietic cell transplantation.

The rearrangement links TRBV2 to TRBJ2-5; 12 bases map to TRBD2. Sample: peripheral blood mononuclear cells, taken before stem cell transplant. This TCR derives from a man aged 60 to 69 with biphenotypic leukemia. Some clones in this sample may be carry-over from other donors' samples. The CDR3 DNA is TGTGCCACCGGACTAGCGGGGCAAGAGACCCAGTACTTC. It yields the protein CATGLAGQETQYF.